Each of the 23 T cell receptor beta chains below was sequenced from the same sample in a study of cytomegalovirus exposure and HLA in healthy donors. Both 60 Vbeta primers and 13 Jbeta primers went into the PCR. Some clones are missing from TCRdb's copy, which holds only in-frame ones; the method was immunoSEQ multiplex PCR. The sample yields 150,000 to 170,000 clones, 70% to 80% seen once. Sequencing input: PBMCs. The source is a man aged 25-40 years in good health and CMV-seronegative.

As to this clone: At one end, the junction sequence differs from germline, possibly due to a read error. The same CDR3 also results from other DNA sequences found in this sample. The chain links TRBV5-1 to TRBJ1-1; maybe TRBD1 (6 bases). The germline V gene encodes CDR1 SGHRS and CDR2 YFSETQ. The length of the CDR3 is 14 residues. The chain's CDR3 is CASRAGHLNTEAFF. For the CDR3, the DNA is TGTGCCAGCAGAGCGGGACACCTGAACACTGAAGCTTTCTTT.

The chain's CDR3 is CASSLDRNSGYEQYF. DNA for the CDR3: TGTGCCAGCAGCTTAGACCGAAATTCCGGCTACGAGCAGTACTTC. The V call is TRBV7-9, the J call TRBJ2-7, with D uncertain. This CDR3 is 15 amino acids long. Trimming pared 1 base from V and 3 bases from J, leaving 13 bases between. Germline V gene lookup returns CDR1 SEHNR and CDR2 FQNEAQ (reference sequence). The variable domain in full, completed from reference TRBV7-9 and TRBJ2-7, reads DTGVSQNPRHKITKRGQNVTFRCDPISEHNRLYWYRQTLGQGPEFLTYFQNEAQLEKSRLLSDRFSAERPKGSFSTLEIQRTEQGDSAMYLCASSLDRNSGYEQYFGPGTRLTVT.

The chain couples TRBV28 to TRBJ2-3; D is possibly TRBD2 (6 bases). V lost 2 bases and J lost 6, with 9 bases in between. The germline V gene encodes CDR1 MDHEN and CDR2 SYDVKM. The CDR3 is 13 residues long. CDR3 DNA sequence: TGTGCCAGCAGTTTAGCGGGGCGGGATACGCAGTATTTT. Translated, it gives CASSLAGRDTQYF.

This rearrangement joins TRBV5-6 to TRBJ2-7; possibly TRBD2 for D (7 bases). Germline V lookup: CDR1 SGHDT, CDR2 YYEEEE. CDR3 length equals 16 residues. V gave up 3 bases and J gave up 0 bases, with 16 bases separating them. The CDR3 DNA reads TGTGCCAGCAGCTCTCGAGGGGGGGCCCACTCCTACGAGCAGTACTTC. It specifies CASSSRGGAHSYEQYF.

The V and J genes are TRBV7-8 and TRBJ2-7; 10 positions match TRBD1. Germline V gene sequence: CDR1 SGHVS, CDR2 FQNEAQ. The trim removed 1 base at V and 4 bases at J, leaving 7 bases unmatched. CDR3 length equals 16 residues. The DNA of the CDR3 is TGTGCCAGCAGCTTAGGACAGGGGGCTAATTGGTACGAGCAGTACTTC. Its translation is CASSLGQGANWYEQYF.

The chain combines TRBV7-8 with TRBJ1-1, with 8 positions matching TRBD1. CDR1 SGHVS and CDR2 FQNEAQ come from the germline V gene. J gave up 4 bases and V 5 bases, and 6 bases lay outside the gene matches. The CDR3 consists of 14 residues. The CDR3 region has the DNA TGTGCCAGCAGCCCGGACAGGGCGGCCACTGAAGCTTTCTTT. Its protein product is CASSPDRAATEAFF.

The chain has TRBV9 and TRBJ2-7; TRBD2 matches 12 bases. The germline V gene has CDR1 SGDLS and CDR2 YYNGEE. Trimming removed 3 bases from V and 6 bases from J; junction bases left unmatched: 4. The CDR3 is 14 amino acids. CDR3 in amino acids: CASSGLAGAREQYF. CDR3 nucleotide sequence: TGTGCCAGCAGCGGACTAGCGGGGGCACGCGAGCAGTACTTC. The variable domain in full, with the rest retrieved from reference TRBV9 and TRBJ2-7, is DSGVTQTPKHLITATGQRVTLRCSPRSGDLSVYWYQQSLDQGLQFLIQYYNGEERAKGNILERFSAQQFPDLHSELNLSSLELGDSALYFCASSGLAGAREQYFGPGTRLTVT.

This chain uses TRBV29-1 with TRBJ2-2; TRBD1 matches at 9 bases. Germline assignment: CDR1 SQVTM and CDR2 ANQGSEA. Trimming took 3 bases from V and 6 from J; bases not matched to a gene: 8. This CDR3 is built from 15 residues. The DNA for the CDR3 is TGCAGCGTTGATTACCCTGGACAGGGGCCCGGGGAGCTGTTTTTT. Amino acid sequence: CSVDYPGQGPGELFF.

V usage is TRBV5-1 and J usage is TRBJ1-1, with 9 bases aligning to TRBD1. The V gene's germline CDR1 is SGHRS and CDR2 YFSETQ. CDR3 length: 14 amino acids. V lost 4 bases, J lost 7 bases, and 8 bases stayed unmatched. CDR3 in amino acids: CASSPGTGPGEAFF. In DNA, the CDR3 is TGCGCCAGCAGCCCCGGGACAGGGCCCGGTGAAGCTTTCTTT.

The V gene is TRBV7-2, the J gene TRBJ2-5; weak D call: TRBD1 (6 bases). The CDR3 spans 14 residues. Germline CDR1 and CDR2: SGHTA and FQGNSA. V was clipped by 5 bases and J by 1 base, with 11 bases between them. CDR3 bases: TGTGCCAGCAGCGGGTCGGACAGCCAAGAGACCCAGTACTTC. Protein: CASSGSDSQETQYF.

The chain carries TRBV28 and TRBJ2-1; 9 positions agree with TRBD1. V trimming: 6 bases; J trimming: 7 bases; junction bases outside the gene matches: 7. CDR1 and CDR2 (germline): MDHEN, SYDVKM. CDR3 length: 14 residues. In DNA form, the CDR3 reads TGTGCCAGCAGATCCGGGACAGGGATAAATGAGCAGTTCTTC. Protein sequence: CASRSGTGINEQFF. Based on the CDR3 plus reference TRBV28 and TRBJ2-1, the full variable domain is DVKVTQSSRYLVKRTGEKVFLECVQDMDHENMFWYRQDPGLGLRLIYFSYDVKMKEKGDIPEGYSVSREKKERFSLILESASTNQTSMYLCASRSGTGINEQFFGPGTRLTVL.

This clone was detected only a few times. The V and J genes are TRBV4-3 and TRBJ2-1; 7 bases are shared with TRBD1. The CDR3 has 16 residues. V lost 0 bases and J lost 3; bases outside the gene matches: 5. Germline assignment: CDR1 LGHNA and CDR2 YSLEER. The CDR3 protein is CASSQDGRTGYNEQFF. The CDR3 DNA is TGCGCCAGCAGCCAAGACGGAAGGACAGGCTACAATGAGCAGTTCTTC.

The chain combines TRBV5-1 with TRBJ2-3; the D gene is possibly TRBD1 (5 bases). V was shortened by 2 bases and J by 2 bases, with 12 bases between the two germline ends. Germline loops: CDR1 SGHRS, CDR2 YFSETQ. The CDR3 loop spans 15 amino acids. The CDR3 DNA reads as TGCGCCAGCAGCTTCAGACAGACCCTCACAGATACGCAGTATTTT. Its translation is CASSFRQTLTDTQYF.

The V call is TRBV28, the J call TRBJ1-2; 9 bases are a match to TRBD1. The CDR3 extends over 14 amino acids. With V trimmed by 5 bases and J by 6 bases, 7 bases remained unmatched. Germline V CDR1 and CDR2: MDHEN, SYDVKM. This CDR3 is CASSPQGAGDGYTF. CDR3 in DNA: TGTGCCAGCAGTCCACAGGGGGCTGGTGATGGCTACACCTTC.

This chain connects TRBV5-8 to TRBJ1-3; the D is unclear. CDR3 length: 15 amino acids. Looked up from germline, CDR1 is SGHTS and CDR2 is YDEGEE. V lost 0 bases, J lost 7 bases, and 14 bases lay in between. CDR3 nucleotides: TGTGCCAGCAGCTTGGATGGCAGGAGGGAGAACACCATATATTTT. Its translation: CASSLDGRRENTIYF.

This clone was seen only a few times. V is TRBV19 and J is TRBJ2-5, with TRBD2 matching 10 bases. The better agreement between TRBJ2-7 and the DNA end casts doubt on the J call. The CDR3 is made up of 15 amino acids. Germline CDR1 reads LNHDA; CDR2 reads SQIVND (reference sequence). CDR3 protein: CASSIRAGGPNEQYF. CDR3 DNA: TGTGCCAGTAGTATCCGAGCGGGGGGGCCTAACGAGCAGTACTTC.

Only one count was recorded for this clone. The chain links TRBV13 to TRBJ2-1; 11 bases match TRBD2. Per the germline V gene, CDR1 is PRHDT and CDR2 is FYEKMQ (reference sequence). V lost 5 bases and J lost 6; bases outside the gene matches: 15. The CDR3 loop spans 18 amino acids. CDR3 in amino acids: CASSRPGLADFSTNEQFF. The CDR3 nucleotides are TGTGCCAGCAGCCGTCCGGGACTAGCGGACTTCTCGACCAATGAGCAGTTCTTC.

The chain joins TRBV7-2 to TRBJ2-2; 8 bases fit TRBD2. Germline loops: CDR1 SGHTA, CDR2 FQGNSA. V lost 3 bases to trimming and J lost 6 bases; unmatched junction nucleotides: 9. The CDR3 spans 16 residues. The CDR3 here is CASSFTGLVAAGELFF. CDR3 in DNA: TGTGCCAGCAGCTTCACGGGACTAGTCGCAGCCGGGGAGCTGTTTTTT.

This clone came up once. This chain joins TRBV7-8 and TRBJ1-5, with D perhaps matching TRBD1 (5 bases). This CDR3 contains 14 residues. The V end lost 1 base, the J end lost 7 bases, and 11 bases lay between the germline ends. Germline loops: CDR1 SGHVS, CDR2 FQNEAQ. CDR3 sequence: CASSLEGAEQPQHF. CDR3 bases: TGTGCCAGCAGCTTAGAAGGGGCAGAACAGCCCCAGCATTTT.

The chain combines TRBV14 with TRBJ2-3; D is perhaps TRBD1 (6 bases). The CDR3 totals 14 residues. From germline, CDR1 is SGHDN and CDR2 FVKESK. Deletions cut 6 bases from V and 2 bases from J, with 12 bases between. DNA of the CDR3: TGTGCCAGCAGTCGACAGGAGTTCACAGATACGCAGTATTTT. Its translation: CASSRQEFTDTQYF.

The V call is TRBV14, the J call TRBJ1-1; D unclear. Germline V lookup: CDR1 SGHDN, CDR2 FVKESK. V dropped 5 bases and J dropped 5 bases, with 18 bases sitting between them. CDR3 length: 15 amino acids. The CDR3 region has the DNA TGTGCCAGCAGCTTCGGCGGGAGCGCCGGAACTGAAGCTTTCTTT. It yields the protein CASSFGGSAGTEAFF.

J is TRBJ2-6 and V is TRBV2; no definite D call. Per germline, CDR1 SNHLY and CDR2 FYNNEI. The V gene lost 5 bases and the J gene lost 0 bases, with 11 bases spanning the gap. The CDR3 has 16 residues. The CDR3 sequence is CASSLRFRSGANVLTF. In nucleotides, the CDR3 is TGTGCCAGCAGTCTAAGATTTCGCTCTGGGGCCAACGTCCTGACTTTC.

The V gene is TRBV27, the J gene TRBJ2-7; D ambiguous. CDR3 length: 13 residues. V shed 0 bases and J shed 0 bases, with 3 bases lying between them. From germline, CDR1 is MNHEY and CDR2 SMNVEV (reference sequence). DNA for the CDR3: TGTGCCAGCAGTTTATCCCACTCCTACGAGCAGTACTTC. Its protein product is CASSLSHSYEQYF.